Following are 9 T cell receptor beta chains from one sample sequenced in a study of siplizumab effects on memory and regulatory T cells. The data were produced by immunoSEQ multiplex PCR, yet TCRdb's version contains in-frame clones alone and is incomplete. In the table there are some 100,000 clones, more than 85% of which are singletons. Sequencing was carried out using CD8+ T cells sorted from blood. The source is a human donor in good health.

The chain recombines TRBV13 with TRBJ1-3; 11 bases map to TRBD1. CDR3 length: 18 amino acids. Unmatched junction bases numbered 8, after V lost 4 bases and J lost 0 bases. Looked up from germline, CDR1 is PRHDT and CDR2 is FYEKMQ (reference sequence). CDR3 DNA: TGTGCCAGCAGCTATAACCACGGGACAGGGGGCTCTGGAAACACCATATATTTT. Encoded protein: CASSYNHGTGGSGNTIYF.

The chain joins TRBV10-3 to TRBJ1-1; D is ambiguous. Germline loops: CDR1 ENHRY, CDR2 SYGVKD. The CDR3 length is 15 residues. Trimming left V 0 bases short and J 1 base short, with 9 bases between. This chain's CDR3 is CAISESEPANTEAFF. In DNA, the CDR3 is TGTGCCATCAGTGAGTCGGAACCGGCGAACACTGAAGCTTTCTTT.

The V and J genes are TRBV6-4 and TRBJ2-2, with a possible D match to TRBD1 (6 bases). V was clipped by 0 bases and J by 5 bases, with 10 bases between them. The CDR3 has 15 residues. CDR1 MRHNA and CDR2 SNTAGT come from the germline V gene. The CDR3 coding sequence is TGTGCCAGCAGTGACTCCAGGGGCCCAACCGGGGAGCTGTTTTTT. It translates to CASSDSRGPTGELFF.

The V call is TRBV4-3, the J call TRBJ2-7; a weak D match, TRBD2 (5 bases). Germline V gene sequence: CDR1 LGHNA, CDR2 YSLEER. The CDR3 sequence is 13 residues long. The V gene lost 1 base and the J gene lost 4 bases, with 8 bases spanning the gap. The CDR3 DNA sequence: TGCGCCAGCAGCCAAGGGACTGATTACGAGCAGTACTTC. Amino acids: CASSQGTDYEQYF.

The V call is TRBV5-8, the J call TRBJ2-1; D unclear. With 2 bases removed from V and 5 bases from J, the gap between germline ends came to 11 bases. Germline CDR1 SGHTS, CDR2 YDEGEE. The CDR3 sequence is 14 residues long. The CDR3 region is CASSFPDVNNEQFF. Written as DNA, the CDR3 is TGTGCCAGCAGCTTCCCGGACGTGAACAATGAGCAGTTCTTC.

The CDR3 DNA is TGTGCCACCGCAACAGGGTTCGAGCAGTACTTC. Translated: CATATGFEQYF. The gene calls are TRBV27 and TRBJ2-7; D perhaps matches TRBD1 (6 bases). Trimming took 10 bases from V and 6 from J, leaving 13 bases between them. The germline V gene encodes CDR1 MNHEY and CDR2 SMNVEV (reference sequence). This CDR3 spans 11 amino acids.

The chain is built from TRBV6-5 and TRBJ2-3; D is uncertain. CDR1 is MNHEY and CDR2 is SVGAGI in the germline V gene. CDR3 length equals 16 residues. Trimming stripped 0 bases from V and 1 base from J, with 11 bases between. CDR3 bases: TGTGCCAGCAGTTACTCGTCTTACGAGGGCACAGATACGCAGTATTTT. This translates into CASSYSSYEGTDTQYF.

This clone was found once. CDR3 nucleotides: TGTGCCAGCAGCCCCACAGGGAACACTGAAGCTTTCTTT. Protein product: CASSPTGNTEAFF. The chain couples TRBV27 to TRBJ1-1; D may be TRBD1 (5 bases). This CDR3 is built from 13 residues. CDR1 and CDR2 from the germline V gene are MNHEY and SMNVEV (reference sequence). V was shortened by 6 bases and J by 1 base, with 9 bases between the two germline ends.

V gene TRBV7-9 combines with J gene TRBJ1-2; TRBD1 might be the D (6 bases). Germline V gene sequence: CDR1 SEHNR, CDR2 FQNEAQ (reference sequence). With 6 bases removed from V and 8 bases from J, the gap between germline ends came to 22 bases. This CDR3 has 15 amino acids. The CDR3 bases are TGTGCCAGCAGTCCCCTCCGACAGGCACATAGGGGCTACACCTTC. Translated: CASSPLRQAHRGYTF.